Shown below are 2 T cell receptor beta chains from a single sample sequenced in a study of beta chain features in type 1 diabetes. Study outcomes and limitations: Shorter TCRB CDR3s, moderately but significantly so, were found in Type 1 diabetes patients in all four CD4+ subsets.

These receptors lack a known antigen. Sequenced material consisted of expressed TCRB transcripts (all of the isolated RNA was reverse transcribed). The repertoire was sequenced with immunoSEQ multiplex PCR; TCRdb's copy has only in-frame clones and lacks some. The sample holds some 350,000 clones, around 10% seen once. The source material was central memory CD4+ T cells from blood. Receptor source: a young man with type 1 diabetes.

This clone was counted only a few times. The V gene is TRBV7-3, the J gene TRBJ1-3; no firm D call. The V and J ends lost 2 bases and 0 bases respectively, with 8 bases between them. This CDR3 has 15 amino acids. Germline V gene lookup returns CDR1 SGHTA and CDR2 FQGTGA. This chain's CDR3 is CASSLQGGSGNTIYF. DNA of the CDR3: TGTGCCAGCAGCTTACAAGGTGGCTCTGGAAACACCATATATTTT.

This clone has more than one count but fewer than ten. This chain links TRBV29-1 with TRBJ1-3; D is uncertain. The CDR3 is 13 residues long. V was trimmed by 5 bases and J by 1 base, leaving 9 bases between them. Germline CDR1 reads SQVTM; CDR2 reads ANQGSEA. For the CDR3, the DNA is TGCAGCGTTTTGTGGCAGTCTGGAAACACCATATATTTT. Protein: CSVLWQSGNTIYF.